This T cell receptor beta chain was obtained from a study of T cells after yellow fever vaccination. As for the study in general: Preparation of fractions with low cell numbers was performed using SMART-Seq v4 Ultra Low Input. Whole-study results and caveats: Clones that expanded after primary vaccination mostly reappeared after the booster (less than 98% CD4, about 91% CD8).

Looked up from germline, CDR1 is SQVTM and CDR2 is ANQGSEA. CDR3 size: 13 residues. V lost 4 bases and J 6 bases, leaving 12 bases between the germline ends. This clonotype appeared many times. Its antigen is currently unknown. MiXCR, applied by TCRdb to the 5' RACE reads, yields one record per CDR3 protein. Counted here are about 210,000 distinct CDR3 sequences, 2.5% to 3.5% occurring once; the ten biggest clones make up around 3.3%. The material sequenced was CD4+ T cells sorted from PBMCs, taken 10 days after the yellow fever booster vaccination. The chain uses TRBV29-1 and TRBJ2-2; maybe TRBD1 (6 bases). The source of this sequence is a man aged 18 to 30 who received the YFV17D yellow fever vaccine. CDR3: CSVAGAAPGELFF. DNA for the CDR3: TGCAGCGTTGCAGGGGCAGCCCCCGGGGAGCTGTTTTTT.